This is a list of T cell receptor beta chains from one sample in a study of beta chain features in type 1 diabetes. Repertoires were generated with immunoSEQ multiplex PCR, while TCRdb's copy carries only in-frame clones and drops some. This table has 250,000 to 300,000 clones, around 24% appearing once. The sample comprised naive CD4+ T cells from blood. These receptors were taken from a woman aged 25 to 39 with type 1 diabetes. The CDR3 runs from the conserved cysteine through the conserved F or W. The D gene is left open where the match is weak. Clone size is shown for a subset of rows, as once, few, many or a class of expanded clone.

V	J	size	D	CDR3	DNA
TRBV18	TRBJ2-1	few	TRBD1	CASSTTGGVLDEQFF	TGTGCCAGCTCAACCACAGGGGGCGTGTTGGATGAGCAGTTCTTC
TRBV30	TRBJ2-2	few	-	CAWSTTIRNGGELFF	TGTGCCTGGAGTACGACGATCAGGAACGGCGGGGAGCTGTTTTTT
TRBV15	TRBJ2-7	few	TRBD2	CATSRDHAGAYEQYF	TGTGCCACCAGCAGAGATCATGCGGGGGCCTACGAGCAGTACTTC
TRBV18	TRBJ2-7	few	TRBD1	CASSPGTGGTYEQYF	TGTGCCAGCTCACCAGGGACAGGGGGGACCTACGAGCAGTACTTC
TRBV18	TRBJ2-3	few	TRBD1	CASSPPGQETDTQYF	TGTGCCAGCTCACCACCGGGACAGGAAACAGATACGCAGTATTTT
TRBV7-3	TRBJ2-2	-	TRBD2	CASSPRAGAGGELFF	TGTGCCAGCAGCCCCCGAGCGGGAGCGGGCGGGGAGCTGTTTTTT
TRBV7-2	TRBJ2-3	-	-	CASSSTRVDTQYF	TGTGCCAGCAGCTCTACCCGGGTAGATACGCAGTATTTT
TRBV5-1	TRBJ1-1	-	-	CASSLNRDTEAFF	TGCGCCAGCAGCCTCAACAGGGACACTGAAGCTTTCTTT
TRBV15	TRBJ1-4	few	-	CATGTFEKLFF	TGTGCCACCGGGACATTTGAAAAACTGTTTTTT
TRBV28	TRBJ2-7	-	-	CASGTFRQYF	TGTGCCAGCGGGACTTTTCGGCAGTACTTC
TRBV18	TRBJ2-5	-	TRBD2	CASSPPLGTSGIKETQYF	TGTGCCAGCTCACCACCTCTCGGGACTAGCGGAATTAAAGAGACCCAGTACTTC
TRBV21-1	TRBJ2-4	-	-	CASSPASYF	TGTGCCAGCAGCCCCGCGTCGTACTTC
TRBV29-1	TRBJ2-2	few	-	CSFGRDTGELFF	TGCAGCTTCGGGCGGGACACCGGGGAGCTGTTTTTT
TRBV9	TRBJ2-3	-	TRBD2	CASSGASGSPDTQYF	TGTGCCAGCAGCGGAGCTAGCGGGAGCCCAGATACGCAGTATTTT
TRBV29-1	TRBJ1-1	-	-	CSVVAGEAFF	TGCAGCGTTGTCGCGGGGGAAGCTTTCTTT
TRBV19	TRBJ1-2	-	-	CASQTGSNYGYTF	TGTGCCAGCCAGACAGGATCAAACTATGGCTACACCTTC
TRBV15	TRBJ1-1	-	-	CATSRPQGYTEAFF	TGTGCCACCAGCAGACCTCAGGGATACACTGAAGCTTTCTTT
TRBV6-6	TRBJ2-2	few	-	CASRSPGQWTSRELFF	TGTGCCAGCAGATCCCCGGGACAATGGACGAGTAGGGAGCTGTTTTTT
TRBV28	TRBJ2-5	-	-	CASSPREMQETQYF	TGTGCCAGCAGCCCTCGGGAGATGCAAGAGACCCAGTACTTC
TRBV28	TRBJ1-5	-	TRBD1	CASRPGQGINQPQHF	TGTGCCAGCAGGCCTGGACAGGGCATCAATCAGCCCCAGCATTTT
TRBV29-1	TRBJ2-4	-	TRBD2	CSVAASGTYLAKNIQYF	TGCAGCGTTGCGGCTAGCGGGACGTATCTAGCCAAAAACATTCAGTACTTC
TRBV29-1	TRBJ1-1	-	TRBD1	CSFRASGGMNTEAFF	TGCAGCTTCAGGGCGTCAGGGGGGATGAACACTGAAGCTTTCTTT
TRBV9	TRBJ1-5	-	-	CASSVGGRVNQPQHF	TGTGCCAGCAGCGTAGGTGGCAGGGTAAATCAGCCCCAGCATTTT
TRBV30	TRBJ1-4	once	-	CAWSWPVNEKLFF	TGTGCCTGGAGTTGGCCCGTTAATGAAAAACTGTTTTTT
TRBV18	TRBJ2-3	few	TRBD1	CASSPGTGDTQYF	TGTGCCAGCTCACCTGGGACAGGCGATACGCAGTATTTT
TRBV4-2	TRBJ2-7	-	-	CASSQTLHLEAEQYF	TGTGCCAGCAGCCAAACCCTACACCTCGAGGCGGAGCAGTACTTC
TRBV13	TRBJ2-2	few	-	CASSLRAGELFF	TGTGCCAGCAGCTTACGGGCCGGGGAGCTGTTTTTT
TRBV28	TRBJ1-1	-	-	CASSFDRLNTEAFF	TGTGCCAGCAGTTTCGACAGATTGAACACTGAAGCTTTCTTT
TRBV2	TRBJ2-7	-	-	CASNYPGEQYF	TGTGCCAGCAATTATCCAGGCGAGCAGTACTTC